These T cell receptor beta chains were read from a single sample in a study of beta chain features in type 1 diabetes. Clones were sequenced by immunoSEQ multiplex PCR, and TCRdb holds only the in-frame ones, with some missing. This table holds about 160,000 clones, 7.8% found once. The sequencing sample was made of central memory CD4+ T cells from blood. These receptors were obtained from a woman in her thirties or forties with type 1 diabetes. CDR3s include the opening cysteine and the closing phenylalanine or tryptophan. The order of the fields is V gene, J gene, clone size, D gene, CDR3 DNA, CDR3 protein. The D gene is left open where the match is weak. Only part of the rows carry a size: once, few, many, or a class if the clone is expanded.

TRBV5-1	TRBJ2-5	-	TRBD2	TGCGCCAGCACCCTAATGGGAGGGGAGATGGAGACCCAGTACTTC	CASTLMGGEMETQYF
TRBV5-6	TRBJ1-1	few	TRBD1	TGTGCCAGCAGGGGTCAGAGCAGGGGGCCTGAAGCTTTCTTT	CASRGQSRGPEAFF
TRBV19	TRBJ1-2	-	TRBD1	TGTGCCAGTAACCAACCGACAGGGGAGAACTATGGCTACACCTTC	CASNQPTGENYGYTF
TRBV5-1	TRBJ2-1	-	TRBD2	TGCGCCAGCAGCTTGGAACCCCCAGCGGGAGACCCCAATGAGCAGTTCTTC	CASSLEPPAGDPNEQFF
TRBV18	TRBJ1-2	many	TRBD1	TGTGCCAGCTCACCACCGCCACAGGGGTCTCGTGGCTACACCTTC	CASSPPPQGSRGYTF
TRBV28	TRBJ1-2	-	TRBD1	TGTGCCAGCAGTCCGACAGGGGGCTACTATGGCTACACCTTC	CASSPTGGYYGYTF
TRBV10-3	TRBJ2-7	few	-	TGTGCCACCAGGGCGTCCAGGGACGAGCAGTACTTC	CATRASRDEQYF
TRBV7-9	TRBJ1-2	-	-	TGTGCCAGCAGTCCACCGGGAGCAGACTATGGCTACACCTTC	CASSPPGADYGYTF
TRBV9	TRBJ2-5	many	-	TGTGCCAGCAGCGTAGGGTCAGTAGAGACCCAGTACTTC	CASSVGSVETQYF
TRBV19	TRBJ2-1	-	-	TGTGCCAGTAGTAGTCCCCGAGGGGGATCCTACAATGAGCAGTTCTTC	CASSSPRGGSYNEQFF
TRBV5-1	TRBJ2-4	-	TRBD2	TGCGCCAGCAGCTTGTCCAGCGGGGGGGCGGACATTCAGTACTTC	CASSLSSGGADIQYF
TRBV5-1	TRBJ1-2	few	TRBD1	TGCGCCAGCAGCTTGGAAGGGGGACAGGGTCGGGGCTACACCTTC	CASSLEGGQGRGYTF
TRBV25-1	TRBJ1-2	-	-	TGTGCCAGCAGTGAAGGGGGCGGGTATGGCTACACCTTC	CASSEGGGYGYTF
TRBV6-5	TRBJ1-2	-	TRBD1	TGTGCCAGCAGGGGCCAGGGGGTTGGCTACACCTTC	CASRGQGVGYTF
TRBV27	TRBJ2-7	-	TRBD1	TGTGCCAGCAGTTTTACAGGGGGGAACTACGAGCAGTACTTC	CASSFTGGNYEQYF
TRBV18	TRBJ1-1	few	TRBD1	TGTGCCAGCTCAGCAGACAGGGACACTGAAGCTTTCTTT	CASSADRDTEAFF
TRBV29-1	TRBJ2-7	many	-	TGCAGCCATCGTGACCAGGGCAACGAGCAGTACTTC	CSHRDQGNEQYF
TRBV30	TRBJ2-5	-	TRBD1	TGTGCCTGGAGCCCAGGGGGCGGAGAGACCCAGTACTTC	CAWSPGGGETQYF
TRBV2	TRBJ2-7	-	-	TGTGCCAGCAACGGGGAGACCTACGAGCAGTACTTC	CASNGETYEQYF
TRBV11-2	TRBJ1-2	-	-	TGTGCCAGCAGCGTCGCGGACAGTCGCGGTGGCTACACCTTC	CASSVADSRGGYTF
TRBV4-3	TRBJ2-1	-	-	TGCGCCAGCAGCCAAGATCGAGGAAGTCCCTACAATGAGCAGTTCTTC	CASSQDRGSPYNEQFF
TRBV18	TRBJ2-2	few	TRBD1	TGTGCCAGCTCAGGACAGGAGAACACCGGGGAGCTGTTTTTT	CASSGQENTGELFF
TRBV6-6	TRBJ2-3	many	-	TGTGCCATTTCAGCGGCGGATACGCAGTATTTT	CAISAADTQYF